Here is one T cell receptor (beta chain) with its context. The target antigen is unknown. These data originate in a study of T-cell reconstitution after alpha-beta-depleted transplantation in children. This sample's TCRbeta library carried unique molecular identifier barcodes. TCRdb used MiXCR to reprocess the PCR reads, holding one entry per CDR3 protein. The profile shows about 440,000 distinct CDR3 sequences, over 40% of them singletons. Points from the study as a whole: It was surviving recipient T cells and thymic progenitors that gave some patients high TCRbeta diversity at day 60. Reportedly, roughly two months post-transplant, alpha-beta T cells arose from several hundred expanded graft clones. Fresh T-cell production supplied most of the T-cell counts and diversity seen one year after transplant.

The CDR3 covers 14 residues. J was trimmed by 7 bases and V by 4 bases; bases with no gene match: 6. The germline V gene encodes CDR1 LGHNA and CDR2 YSLEER. The rearrangement uses TRBV4-3 and TRBJ1-2; 10 nucleotides match TRBD1. The origin of this receptor is a girl aged 2-10 years with aplastic anemia, due to receive a stem cell transplant. The input for sequencing was PBMCs, taken before TCRalphabeta/CD19-depleted stem cell transplant. The CDR3 here is CASSLGTGAAGYTF. For the CDR3, the DNA is TGCGCCAGCAGCCTCGGGACAGGGGCCGCTGGCTACACCTTC.